This T cell receptor (beta chain) appears in the sequencing data of a study of CD8+CD57+ T cells in acquired aplastic anemia. Looking at the study overall: On average, sorted CD4+ and CD8+ cells gave 3.2 ug of DNA. Reads per healthy sample averaged approximately 10 million (CD4+) and under 12 million (CD8+). Study-wide findings and caveats: The same twenty-nine CD8+ CDR3 sequences occurred in patients and in controls. Patients showed no significant difference from controls in CD8+ Simpson's diversity.

Remarks on this clonotype: Its antigen remains unknown.

It was genomic DNA that served as the template for profiling TCR beta VDJ and CDR3. MiXCR, run by TCRdb on the reads, gives a single entry per CDR3 protein. The table has roughly 200,000 distinct CDR3 sequences, 61% seen once; the top ten hold approximately 32%. V was trimmed by 3 bases and J by 4 bases, leaving 7 bases between them. Germline CDR1 reads LNHDA; CDR2 reads SQIVND (reference sequence). The CDR3 consists of 13 residues. This TCR was sampled from a human donor in good health. The sequencing input was sorted CD4+, CD8+, or CD8+CD57+ T cells (not recorded which) from PBMCs. This chain links TRBV19 with TRBJ1-5; D gene uncertain. The CDR3 protein is CASSIYTNQPQHF. The CDR3 DNA reads as TGTGCCAGTAGTATTTACACGAATCAGCCCCAGCATTTT.